A selection of T cell receptor beta chains follows, all from one sample in a study of shared clonotypes between healthy human individuals. The protocol was immunoSEQ multiplex PCR, while the TCRdb copy is restricted to in-frame clones and leaves out a portion. The sample carries hundreds of thousands of clones, approximately 96% recorded once. The sequenced sample consisted of naive CD8+ T cells sorted from blood. Receptor source: a woman aged 30 to 39 in good health. Both conserved end residues are part of each CDR3. The D gene is left open where the match is weak. Only some rows state a clone size, as once, few, many or a class for expanded clones.

j_gene,v_gene,d_gene,abundance,CDR3aa,CDR3nt
TRBJ2-5,TRBV9,TRBD2,-,CASGTGGRETQYF,TGTGCCAGCGGTACGGGAGGACGGGAGACCCAGTACTTC
TRBJ1-2,TRBV15,-,-,CATQEGRGNYGYTF,TGTGCCACCCAGGAAGGGCGAGGTAACTATGGCTACACCTTC
TRBJ2-6,TRBV28,TRBD2,-,CASSFSREGLFGANVLTF,TGTGCCAGCAGTTTTAGCCGGGAGGGCCTTTTCGGGGCCAACGTCCTGACTTTC
TRBJ2-3,TRBV6-7,-,-,CASLGRSTSTDTQYF,TGTGCCAGCCTAGGACGTTCGACTAGCACAGATACGCAGTATTTT
TRBJ1-5,TRBV19,-,-,CASSIGHSGPQHF,TGTGCCAGTAGTATAGGGCATTCGGGGCCCCAGCATTTT
TRBJ2-7,TRBV21-1,-,once,CASSKKRTAGTSGKYEQYF,TGTGCCAGCAGCAAAAAGAGGACAGCCGGGACTAGCGGGAAATACGAGCAGTACTTC
TRBJ1-1,TRBV12-5,TRBD1,-,CASRQGGGTEAFF,TGTGCTAGTAGGCAGGGGGGAGGGACTGAAGCTTTCTTT
TRBJ1-5,TRBV27,-,-,CASRIGNQPQHF,TGTGCCAGCAGGATCGGTAATCAGCCCCAGCATTTT
TRBJ2-3,TRBV30,-,-,CACGATGISTDTQYF,TGTGCCTGTGGAGCTACAGGGATTAGCACAGATACGCAGTATTTT
TRBJ2-7,TRBV7-9,TRBD2,-,CASSLITSGGYYEQYF,TGTGCCAGCAGCTTAATAACTAGCGGGGGGTACTACGAGCAGTACTTC
TRBJ1-2,TRBV10-3,TRBD1,-,CAISEPGTGNYGYTF,TGTGCCATCAGTGAACCCGGGACAGGGAACTATGGCTACACCTTC
TRBJ2-1,TRBV2,-,-,CAGARGVNEQFF,TGTGCCGGCGCGAGAGGGGTGAATGAGCAGTTCTTC
TRBJ2-1,TRBV7-9,-,-,CASSLATIEQFF,TGTGCCAGCAGCTTGGCAACAATAGAGCAGTTCTTC
TRBJ1-4,TRBV4-1,TRBD1,-,CASSHTGQENEKLFF,TGCGCCAGCAGCCACACGGGACAGGAAAATGAAAAACTGTTTTTT
TRBJ2-7,TRBV5-6,-,few,CASSLTTSYEQYF,TGTGCCAGCAGCCTCACGACATCCTACGAGCAGTACTTC
TRBJ2-7,TRBV7-8,-,-,CASSLTRDLKYEQYF,TGTGCCAGCAGCTTAACCCGGGACTTGAAATACGAGCAGTACTTC